The 21 T cell receptor beta chains below were found in one sample sequenced in a study of blood T cell repertoires in COVID-19. Measured with immunoSEQ multiplex PCR; TCRdb has only the in-frame clones, and not every one. Of tens of thousands of clones in the sample, around 76% are singletons; the top ten hold 22%. Sequencing used peripheral blood. Receptors originate from a man aged 50 or older with active or convalescent COVID-19.

The CDR3 bases are TGTGCCAGCAGCCCCCGCCAGGGCGATACGCAGTATTTT. It codes for CASSPRQGDTQYF. The V and J genes are TRBV5-4 and TRBJ2-3, with D tentatively TRBD1 (5 bases). The ends were cut back, 4 bases at V and 6 bases at J, with 12 bases in the middle. The germline gives CDR1 SGHNT, CDR2 YYREEE (reference sequence). This CDR3 spans 13 amino acids. The full variable domain, completed using reference TRBV5-4 and TRBJ2-3, is ETGVTQSPTHLIKTRGQQVTLRCSSQSGHNTVSWYQQALGQGPQFIFQYYREEENGRGNFPPRFSGLQFPNYSSELNVNALELDDSALYLCASSPRQGDTQYFGPGTRLTVL.

The rearrangement joins TRBV30 to TRBJ1-1, with a tentative D call TRBD1 (6 bases). The CDR3 covers 13 residues. The V gene lost 1 base and the J gene lost 4 bases, with 10 bases spanning the gap. Per germline, CDR1 GTSNPN and CDR2 SVGIG (reference sequence). The CDR3 reads CAWSGRGSTEAFF. The CDR3 DNA follows: TGTGCCTGGAGTGGCAGGGGAAGCACTGAAGCTTTCTTT.

V and J are TRBV18 and TRBJ1-1, with D maybe TRBD1 (5 bases). Between the trimmed V and J ends, which lost 3 bases and 4 bases, there was a span of 12 bases. Germline values: CDR1 KGHSH, CDR2 LQKENI. CDR3 size: 14 residues. The CDR3: CASSPGREVTEAFF. The DNA of the CDR3 is TGTGCCAGCTCACCGGGCAGGGAGGTCACTGAAGCTTTCTTT. The whole variable domain, remainder taken from reference TRBV18 and TRBJ1-1, is NAGVMQNPRHLVRRRGQEARLRCSPMKGHSHVYWYRQLPEEGLKFMVYLQKENIIDESGMPKERFSAEFPKEGPSILRIQQVVRGDSAAYFCASSPGREVTEAFFGQGTRLTVV.

The chain carries TRBV7-2 and TRBJ1-2, with TRBD1 matching over 7 bases. V was pared by 1 base and J by 7 bases, with 3 bases of the junction left unmatched. The germline CDR1 and CDR2 sequences are SGHTA and FQGNSA. The CDR3 length is 13 residues. In DNA, the CDR3 is TGTGCCAGCAGCTTAGAGGGGGCTAGTGGCTACACCTTC. This gives the protein CASSLEGASGYTF.

This chain joins TRBV6-5 and TRBJ2-5; D may be TRBD1 (6 bases). The CDR3 runs 14 residues. In germline, CDR1 is MNHEY, CDR2 SVGAGI. V shed 6 bases and J shed 5 bases, with 16 bases lying between them. This chain's CDR3 is CASSRQVGRETQYF. In DNA, the CDR3 is TGTGCCAGCAGCAGACAGGTCGGCAGGGAGACCCAGTACTTC.

This sequence joins TRBV13 and TRBJ2-1; 9 bases fit TRBD2. V trimming: 0 bases; J trimming: 6 bases; junction bases outside the gene matches: 6. CDR1 is PRHDT and CDR2 is FYEKMQ in the germline V gene (reference sequence). The CDR3 is 16 residues long. CDR3 in amino acids: CASSLGLGGRVNEQFF. As DNA, the CDR3 is TGTGCCAGCAGCTTAGGCCTAGGCGGGAGGGTCAATGAGCAGTTCTTC.

The rearrangement joins TRBV7-3 to TRBJ1-2, with a weak D call TRBD1 (6 bases). V was trimmed by 5 bases and J by 7 bases, leaving 14 bases between them. The CDR3 length is 13 residues. Germline V gene sequence: CDR1 SGHTA, CDR2 FQGTGA. Written as DNA, the CDR3 is TGTGCCAGCAGCCCAGAGGTGACAGGTGGCTACACCTTC. It codes for CASSPEVTGGYTF.

The gene calls are TRBV6-5 and TRBJ2-4; D is perhaps TRBD2 (6 bases). V lost 3 bases to trimming and J lost 3 bases, with 12 bases between them. Germline loops: CDR1 MNHEY, CDR2 SVGAGI. CDR3 length: 15 amino acids. The CDR3 nucleotides read TGTGCCAGCAGTTATCAAGATAGCGGCAAAAACATTCAGTACTTC. It encodes CASSYQDSGKNIQYF.

V gene TRBV25-1 combines with J gene TRBJ2-3; 10 positions match TRBD2. The CDR3 length is 14 residues. Unmatched junction bases numbered 5, after V lost 5 bases and J lost 6 bases. The germline CDR1 and CDR2 sequences are MGHDK and SYGVNS. The CDR3 DNA follows: TGTGCCAGCAGTCTATCTAGCGGGGGCGATACGCAGTATTTT. It specifies CASSLSSGGDTQYF.

The V call is TRBV5-1, the J call TRBJ2-3; 9 positions match TRBD2. The germline V gene has CDR1 SGHRS and CDR2 YFSETQ. The V and J ends lost 2 bases and 6 bases, in that order; junction bases with no gene match: 7. CDR3 length: 15 residues. The CDR3 loop is CASSFDSGSTDTQYF. As DNA, the CDR3 is TGCGCCAGCAGCTTCGATAGCGGGAGTACGGATACGCAGTATTTT.

The chain employs TRBV3-1 (or the pseudogene TRBV3-2) and TRBJ2-2, with D perhaps matching TRBD2 (7 bases). Germline V lookup: CDR1 LGHDT, CDR2 YNNKEL (reference sequence). The CDR3 covers 14 residues. Between the trimmed V and J ends, which lost 10 bases and 7 bases, there was a span of 19 bases. CDR3 residues: CATTLGGADGELFF. The CDR3 DNA sequence: TGTGCCACCACATTAGGGGGGGCGGACGGGGAGCTGTTTTTT.

The CDR3: CASRVRYEQYF. CDR3 nucleotides: TGTGCCAGCAGGGTGAGGTACGAGCAGTACTTC. The chain combines TRBV2 with TRBJ2-7; D not certain. Germline CDR1 and CDR2: SNHLY and FYNNEI. There are 11 residues in the CDR3. V lost 6 bases and J 4 bases, leaving 7 bases between the germline ends.

This clone has more than one count but fewer than ten. V usage is TRBV4-1 and J usage is TRBJ2-5; TRBD2 agrees at 9 bases. Per the germline V gene, CDR1 is MGHRA and CDR2 is YSYEKL. The CDR3 sequence is 14 residues long. J lost 8 bases, V lost 0 bases, and 4 bases had no gene match. CDR3 nucleotide sequence: TGCGCCAGCAGCCAAGAAGGGCTAGCGGGAACCCAGTACTTC. Translation: CASSQEGLAGTQYF.

The chain uses TRBV3-1 (or the pseudogene TRBV3-2) and TRBJ2-7; 10 bases are a match to TRBD1. There are 15 residues in the CDR3. The V and J ends lost 3 bases and 7 bases, in that order; junction bases with no gene match: 9. Per germline, CDR1 LGHDT and CDR2 YNNKEL (reference sequence). The CDR3 region has the DNA TGTGCCAGCAGCCAGATGCCGGGACAGGGGCGGGAGCAGTACTTC. This gives the protein CASSQMPGQGREQYF.

This clone occurred a few times. V is TRBV7-2 and J is TRBJ2-1, with 9 nucleotides matching TRBD2. V was clipped by 1 base and J by 10 bases; unmatched bases: 8. The CDR3 extends over 15 amino acids. The germline CDR1 and CDR2 sequences are SGHTA and FQGNSA. CDR3 sequence (DNA): TGTGCCAGCAGCTTAGGTAGCGGGAGTCGTGGGGAGCAGTTCTTC. Translation gives CASSLGSGSRGEQFF.

The chain links TRBV6-5 to TRBJ1-3; D gene ambiguous. Germline V lookup: CDR1 MNHEY, CDR2 SVGAGI. The CDR3 loop spans 13 amino acids. Trimming removed 6 bases from V and 0 bases from J, with 6 bases in between. CDR3 DNA: TGTGCCAGCAGAATCTACTCTGGAAACACCATATATTTT. Protein: CASRIYSGNTIYF.

This clone occurred a few times. The chain employs TRBV4-1 and TRBJ2-1; tentative D call: TRBD2 (5 bases). The germline V gene encodes CDR1 MGHRA and CDR2 YSYEKL. V was clipped by 9 bases and J by 0 bases, with 12 bases between them. CDR3 length equals 14 residues. The CDR3 region has the DNA TGCGCCAGTGCGGGCTATAGCTCCTACAATGAGCAGTTCTTC. Encoded protein: CASAGYSSYNEQFF.

This clone turned up a few times. Here the CDR3 DNA reads TGTGCCAGCAGCCAAGACTGGGACAGGGCCTACAATGAGCAGTTCTTC. This sequence encodes CASSQDWDRAYNEQFF. This chain joins TRBV4-2 and TRBJ2-1, with 9 bases identical to TRBD1. Germline loops: CDR1 LGHNA, CDR2 YNFKEQ. V shed 0 bases and J 2 bases; nucleotides not matched to a gene: 2. CDR3 length: 16 amino acids.

V is TRBV19 and J is TRBJ2-3, with a weak D call TRBD1 (6 bases). Trimming took off 8 bases at V and 2 bases at J, with 14 bases between the two ends. Germline V lookup: CDR1 LNHDA, CDR2 SQIVND (reference sequence). There are 14 residues in the CDR3. Here the CDR3 reads CASGRTAYTDTQYF. The CDR3 DNA reads TGTGCCAGTGGGCGGACAGCTTACACAGATACGCAGTATTTT.

J is TRBJ2-7 and V is TRBV5-4; D may be TRBD2 (6 bases). This CDR3 has 16 residues. Per germline, CDR1 SGHNT and CDR2 YYREEE (reference sequence). Deletions cut 1 base from V and 0 bases from J, with 14 bases between. The CDR3 region has the DNA TGTGCCAGCAGCTTGTGGGGGGAGGTGAGCTCCTACGAGCAGTACTTC. Residues: CASSLWGEVSSYEQYF.

This clone turned up a few times. The rearrangement joins TRBV9 to TRBJ1-3, with D possibly TRBD1 on 5 matching bases. V was shortened by 4 bases and J by 6 bases, with 11 bases between the two germline ends. The CDR3 sequence is 13 residues long. Germline loops: CDR1 SGDLS, CDR2 YYNGEE. In DNA, the CDR3 is TGTGCCAGCAGCCCCCGACAGCTAAACACCATATATTTT. This sequence encodes CASSPRQLNTIYF.